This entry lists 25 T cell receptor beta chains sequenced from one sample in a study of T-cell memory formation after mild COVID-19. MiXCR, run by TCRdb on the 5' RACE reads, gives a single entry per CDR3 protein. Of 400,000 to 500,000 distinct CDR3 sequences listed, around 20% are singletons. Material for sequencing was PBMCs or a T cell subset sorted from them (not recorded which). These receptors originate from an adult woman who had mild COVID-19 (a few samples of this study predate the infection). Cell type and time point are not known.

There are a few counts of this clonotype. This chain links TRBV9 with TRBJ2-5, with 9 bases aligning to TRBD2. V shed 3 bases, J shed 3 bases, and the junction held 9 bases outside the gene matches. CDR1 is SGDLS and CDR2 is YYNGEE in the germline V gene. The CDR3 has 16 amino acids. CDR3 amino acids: CASSASTSGMKETQYF. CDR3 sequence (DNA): TGTGCCAGCAGCGCCTCGACTAGCGGCATGAAAGAGACCCAGTACTTC.

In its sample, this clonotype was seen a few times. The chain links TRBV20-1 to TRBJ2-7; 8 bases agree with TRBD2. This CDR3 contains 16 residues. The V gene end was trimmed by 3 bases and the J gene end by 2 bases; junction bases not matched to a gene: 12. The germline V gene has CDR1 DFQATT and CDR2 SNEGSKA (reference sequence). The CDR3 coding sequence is TGCAGTGCTAGCAGAAGAGAACCGGGACTAGCCTACGAGCAGTACTTC. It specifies CSASRREPGLAYEQYF.

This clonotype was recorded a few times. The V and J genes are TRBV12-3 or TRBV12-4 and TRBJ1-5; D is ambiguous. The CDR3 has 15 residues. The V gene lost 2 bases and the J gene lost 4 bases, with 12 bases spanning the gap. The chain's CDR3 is CASSLFGRANQPQHF. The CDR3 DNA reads TGTGCCAGCAGTTTATTCGGGAGGGCAAATCAGCCCCAGCATTTT.

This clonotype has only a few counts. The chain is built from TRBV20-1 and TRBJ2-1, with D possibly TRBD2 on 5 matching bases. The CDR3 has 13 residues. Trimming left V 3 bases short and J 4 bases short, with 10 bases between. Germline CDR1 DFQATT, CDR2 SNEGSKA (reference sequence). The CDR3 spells CSARNRGYNEQFF. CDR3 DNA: TGCAGTGCTAGGAACCGGGGTTACAATGAGCAGTTCTTC.

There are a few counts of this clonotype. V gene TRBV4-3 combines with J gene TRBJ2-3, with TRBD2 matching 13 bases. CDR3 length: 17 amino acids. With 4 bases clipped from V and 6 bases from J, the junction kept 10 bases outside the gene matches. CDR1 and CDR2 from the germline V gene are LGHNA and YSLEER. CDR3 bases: TGCGCCAGCAGCCCCTATTGGACTAGCGGGAGTGCGGATACGCAGTATTTT. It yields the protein CASSPYWTSGSADTQYF.

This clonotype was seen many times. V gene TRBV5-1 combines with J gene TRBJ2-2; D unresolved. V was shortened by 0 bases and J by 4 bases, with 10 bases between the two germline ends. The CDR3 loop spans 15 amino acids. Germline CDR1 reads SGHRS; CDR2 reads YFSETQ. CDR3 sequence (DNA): TGCGCCAGCAGCTTGGATGGTAGCCCCACCGGGGAGCTGTTTTTT. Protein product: CASSLDGSPTGELFF.

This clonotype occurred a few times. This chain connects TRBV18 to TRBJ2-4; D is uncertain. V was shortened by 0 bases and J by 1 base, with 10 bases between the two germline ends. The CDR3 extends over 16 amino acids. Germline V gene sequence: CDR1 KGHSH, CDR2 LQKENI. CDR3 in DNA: TGTGCCAGCTCACCACCAGGAGTCAGGGCCAAAAACATTCAGTACTTC. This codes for CASSPPGVRAKNIQYF.

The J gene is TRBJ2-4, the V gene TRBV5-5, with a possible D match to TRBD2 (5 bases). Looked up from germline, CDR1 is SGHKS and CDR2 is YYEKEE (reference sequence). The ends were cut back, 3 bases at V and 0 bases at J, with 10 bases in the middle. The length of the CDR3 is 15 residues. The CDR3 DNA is TGTGCCAGCAGCTGGGGAGAACTAGCCAAAAACATTCAGTACTTC. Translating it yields CASSWGELAKNIQYF.

CDR3 amino acids: CASSLEQGRIDTQYF. The CDR3 nucleotides are TGCGCCAGCAGCTTGGAACAGGGGCGTATAGATACGCAGTATTTT. The chain links TRBV5-1 to TRBJ2-3; 7 bases are a match to TRBD1. The germline CDR1 and CDR2 sequences are SGHRS and YFSETQ. V shed 0 bases and J 5 bases; nucleotides not matched to a gene: 6. This CDR3 spans 15 amino acids.

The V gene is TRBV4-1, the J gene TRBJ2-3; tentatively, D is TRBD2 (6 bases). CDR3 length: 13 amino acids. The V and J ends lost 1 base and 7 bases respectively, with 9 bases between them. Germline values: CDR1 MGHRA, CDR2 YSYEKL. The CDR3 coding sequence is TGCGCCAGCAGCCAAGTTAGCGGTTATACGCAGTATTTT. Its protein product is CASSQVSGYTQYF.

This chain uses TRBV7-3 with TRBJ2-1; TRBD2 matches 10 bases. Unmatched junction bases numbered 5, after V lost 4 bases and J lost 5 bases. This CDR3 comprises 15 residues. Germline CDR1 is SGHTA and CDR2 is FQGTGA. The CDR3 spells CASSSGLAEHNEQFF. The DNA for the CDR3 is TGTGCCAGCAGCTCCGGACTAGCGGAGCACAATGAGCAGTTCTTC.

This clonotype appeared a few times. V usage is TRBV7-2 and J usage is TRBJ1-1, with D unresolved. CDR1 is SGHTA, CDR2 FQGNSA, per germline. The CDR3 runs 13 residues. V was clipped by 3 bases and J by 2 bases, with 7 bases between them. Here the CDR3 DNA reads TGTGCCAGCAGCTTCAGGATCAACACTGAAGCTTTCTTT. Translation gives CASSFRINTEAFF.

Here the CDR3 DNA reads TGTGCCACCCTGTCGGGGGCGCGCAATCAGCCCCAGCATTTT. Protein product: CATLSGARNQPQHF. The chain couples TRBV28 to TRBJ1-5, with TRBD1 as a possible D gene (6 bases). Per the germline V gene, CDR1 is MDHEN and CDR2 is SYDVKM. V shed 10 bases and J shed 2 bases, with 15 bases lying between them. The CDR3 contains 14 residues.

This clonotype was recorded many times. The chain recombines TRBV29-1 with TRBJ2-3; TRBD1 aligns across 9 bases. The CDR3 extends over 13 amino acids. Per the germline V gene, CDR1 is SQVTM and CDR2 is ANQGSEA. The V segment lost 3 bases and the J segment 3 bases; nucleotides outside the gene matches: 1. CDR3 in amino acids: CSVDGTGTDTQYF. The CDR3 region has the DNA TGCAGCGTTGACGGGACAGGGACAGATACGCAGTATTTT.

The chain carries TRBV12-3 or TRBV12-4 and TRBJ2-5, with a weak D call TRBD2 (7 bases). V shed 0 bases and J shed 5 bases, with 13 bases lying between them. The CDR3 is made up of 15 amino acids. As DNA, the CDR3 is TGTGCCAGCAGTTTAGCAACGGGGGGCCCGGAGACCCAGTACTTC. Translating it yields CASSLATGGPETQYF.

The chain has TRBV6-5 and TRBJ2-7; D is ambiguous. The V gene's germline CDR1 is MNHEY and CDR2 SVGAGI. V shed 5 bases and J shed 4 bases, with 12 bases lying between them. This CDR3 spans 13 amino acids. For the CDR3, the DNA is TGTGCCAGCAGTCCCCCCGGGCATTACGAGCAGTACTTC. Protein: CASSPPGHYEQYF.

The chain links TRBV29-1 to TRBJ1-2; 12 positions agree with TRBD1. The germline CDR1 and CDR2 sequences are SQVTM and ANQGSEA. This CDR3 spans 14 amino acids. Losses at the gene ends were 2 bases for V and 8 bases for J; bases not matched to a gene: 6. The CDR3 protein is CSVERDRGRGGYTF. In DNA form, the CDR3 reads TGCAGCGTTGAAAGGGACAGGGGGCGCGGGGGCTACACCTTC.

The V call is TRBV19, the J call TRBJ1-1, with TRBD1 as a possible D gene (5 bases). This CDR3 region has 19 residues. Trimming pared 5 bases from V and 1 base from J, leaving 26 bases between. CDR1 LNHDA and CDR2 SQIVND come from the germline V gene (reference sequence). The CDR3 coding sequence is TGTGCCAGTAGTCCCCCTGTAGGGCGGCTAGGGGTCTCGAACACTGAAGCTTTCTTT. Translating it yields CASSPPVGRLGVSNTEAFF.

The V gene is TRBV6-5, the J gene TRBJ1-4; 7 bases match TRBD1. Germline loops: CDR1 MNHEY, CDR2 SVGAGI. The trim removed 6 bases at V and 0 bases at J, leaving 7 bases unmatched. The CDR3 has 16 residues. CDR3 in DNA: TGTGCCAGCAGGGGACAGCCATTTACAACTAATGAAAAACTGTTTTTT. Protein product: CASRGQPFTTNEKLFF.

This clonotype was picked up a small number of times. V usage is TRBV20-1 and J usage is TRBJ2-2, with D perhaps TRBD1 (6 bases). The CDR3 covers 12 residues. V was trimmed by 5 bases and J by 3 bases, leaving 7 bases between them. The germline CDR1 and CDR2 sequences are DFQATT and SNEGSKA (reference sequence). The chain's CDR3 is CSAEGDTGELFF. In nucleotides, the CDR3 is TGCAGTGCTGAGGGGGACACCGGGGAGCTGTTTTTT.

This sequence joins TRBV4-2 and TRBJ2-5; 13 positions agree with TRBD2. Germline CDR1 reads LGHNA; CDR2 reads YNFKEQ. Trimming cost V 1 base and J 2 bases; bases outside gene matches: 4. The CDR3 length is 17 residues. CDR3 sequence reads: CASSQATSGGGQETQYF. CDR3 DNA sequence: TGTGCCAGCAGCCAAGCAACTAGCGGGGGGGGGCAAGAGACCCAGTACTTC.

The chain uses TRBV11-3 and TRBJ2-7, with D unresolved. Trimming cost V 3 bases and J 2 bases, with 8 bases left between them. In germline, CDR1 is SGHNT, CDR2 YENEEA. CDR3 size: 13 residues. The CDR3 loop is CASSFRLAYEQYF. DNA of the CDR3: TGTGCCAGCAGCTTCCGACTGGCCTACGAGCAGTACTTC.

The CDR3 here is CASSSVAGNSPLHF. The CDR3 DNA is TGTGCCAGCAGCTCGGTGGCAGGGAATTCACCCCTCCACTTT. The rearrangement joins TRBV7-9 to TRBJ1-6, with D maybe TRBD1 (5 bases). The V end was cut by 4 bases, the J end by 7 bases, with 11 bases between. The CDR3 loop spans 14 amino acids. The V gene's germline CDR1 is SEHNR and CDR2 FQNEAQ (reference sequence).

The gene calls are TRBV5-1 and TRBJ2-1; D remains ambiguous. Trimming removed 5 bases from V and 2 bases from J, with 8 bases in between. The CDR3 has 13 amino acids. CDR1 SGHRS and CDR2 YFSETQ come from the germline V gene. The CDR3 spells CASRPETYNEQFF. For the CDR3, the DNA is TGCGCCAGCAGACCGGAAACCTACAATGAGCAGTTCTTC.

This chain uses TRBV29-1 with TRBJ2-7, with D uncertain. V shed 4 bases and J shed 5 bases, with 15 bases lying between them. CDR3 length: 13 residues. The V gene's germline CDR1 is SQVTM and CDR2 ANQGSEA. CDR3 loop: CSVVVLSRDEQYF. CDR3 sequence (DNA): TGCAGCGTTGTAGTGCTGAGTCGTGACGAGCAGTACTTC.